These 16 T cell receptor beta chains were sequenced from one sample in a study of blood T cell repertoires in COVID-19. Here immunoSEQ multiplex PCR was the method, and the copy in TCRdb shows in-frame clones only, minus some. The table lists a few hundred thousand clones, around 82% of them singletons. Sequences were obtained from peripheral blood. The receptors here all came from a young woman with acute or convalescent COVID-19.

V gene TRBV4-3 combines with J gene TRBJ2-2, with a tentative D call TRBD2 (6 bases). Germline V gene sequence: CDR1 LGHNA, CDR2 YSLEER. There are 16 residues in the CDR3. Trimming stripped 0 bases from V and 4 bases from J, with 12 bases between. The CDR3 region has the DNA TGCGCCAGCAGCCAAGACGCGGGACTCGTCACCGGGGAGCTGTTTTTT. Amino acids: CASSQDAGLVTGELFF.

This clone has only a few counts. The chain links TRBV30 to TRBJ1-6; D gene uncertain. This CDR3 is built from 12 residues. Trimming took 2 bases from V and 8 from J, leaving 7 bases between them. CDR1 and CDR2 (germline): GTSNPN, SVGIG (reference sequence). The CDR3 DNA follows: TGTGCCTGGAGTTCCCGGGATTCACCCCTCCACTTT. Translating it yields CAWSSRDSPLHF.

This chain joins TRBV10-3 and TRBJ2-1; 9 nucleotides line up with TRBD2. This CDR3 has 13 residues. V lost 4 bases, J lost 5 bases, and 0 bases stayed unmatched. Germline loops: CDR1 ENHRY, CDR2 SYGVKD. DNA of the CDR3: TGTGCCATCAGTGGACTAGCGGACAATGAGCAGTTCTTC. This sequence encodes CAISGLADNEQFF.

The chain employs TRBV4-1 and TRBJ1-1; TRBD1 is a possible D gene (5 bases). V was clipped by 4 bases and J by 4 bases, with 13 bases between them. The CDR3 sequence is 14 residues long. CDR1 and CDR2 (germline): MGHRA, YSYEKL. The CDR3 region has the DNA TGCGCCAGCAGCCCAGGGTCTACGGGCACTGAAGCTTTCTTT. It is translated as CASSPGSTGTEAFF.

The J gene is TRBJ2-3, the V gene TRBV9; 10 bases agree with TRBD2. Germline trimming cut 0 bases from V and 6 bases from J; bases unmatched to any gene: 13. The germline gives CDR1 SGDLS, CDR2 YYNGEE. The CDR3 has 18 residues. In DNA form, the CDR3 reads TGTGCCAGCAGCGTAGCCCACTCTAGCGGGAGTCAGTTGGATACGCAGTATTTT. Encoded protein: CASSVAHSSGSQLDTQYF. Full variable domain (rest looked up from reference TRBV9 and TRBJ2-3): DSGVTQTPKHLITATGQRVTLRCSPRSGDLSVYWYQQSLDQGLQFLIQYYNGEERAKGNILERFSAQQFPDLHSELNLSSLELGDSALYFCASSVAHSSGSQLDTQYFGPGTRLTVL.

The chain joins TRBV19 to TRBJ2-7, with D perhaps TRBD1 (6 bases). The CDR3 runs to 15 residues. CDR1 and CDR2 from the germline V gene are LNHDA and SQIVND (reference sequence). Trimming took off 0 bases at V and 4 bases at J, with 13 bases between the two ends. The DNA for the CDR3 is TGTGCCAGTAGTATAGAGGGGACAACCTATTACGAGCAGTACTTC. Residues: CASSIEGTTYYEQYF. The complete variable domain, with remaining parts taken from reference TRBV19 and TRBJ2-7, reads DGGITQSPKYLFRKEGQNVTLSCEQNLNHDAMYWYRQDPGQGLRLIYYSQIVNDFQKGDIAEGYSVSREKKESFPLTVTSAQKNPTAFYLCASSIEGTTYYEQYFGPGTRLTVT.

CDR3 coding DNA: TGTGCCAGCAGGGTCGACAGCACCTACAATGAGCAGTTCTTC. Translated: CASRVDSTYNEQFF. The gene calls are TRBV2 and TRBJ2-1; the D gene is possibly TRBD1 (5 bases). V lost 6 bases and J lost 2, with 11 bases in between. The V gene's germline CDR1 is SNHLY and CDR2 FYNNEI. The CDR3 runs to 14 residues.

V and J are TRBV7-2 and TRBJ2-7, with 9 bases matching TRBD2. The CDR3 has 16 amino acids. CDR1 is SGHTA and CDR2 is FQGNSA in the germline V gene. Trimming at V came to 7 bases and at J to 0 bases, leaving 10 bases not matched to a gene. DNA for the CDR3: TGTGCCAGCACCCGACGGGGTAGCGGGAGCTCCTACGAGCAGTACTTC. Protein sequence: CASTRRGSGSSYEQYF.

The V gene is TRBV2, the J gene TRBJ2-1; 7 nucleotides agree with TRBD2. Germline trimming cut 8 bases from V and 2 bases from J; bases unmatched to any gene: 9. Germline CDR1 is SNHLY and CDR2 is FYNNEI. This CDR3 region has 15 residues. The CDR3 bases are TGTGCCAGCGAGGGGAGGGACTACGCCTACAATGAGCAGTTCTTC. Encoded protein: CASEGRDYAYNEQFF.

This chain uses TRBV7-9 with TRBJ2-7, with TRBD2 identical over 10 bases. V dropped 5 bases and J dropped 12; count of bases not matched to a gene: 13. The CDR3 contains 14 residues. Looked up from germline, CDR1 is SEHNR and CDR2 is FQNEAQ (reference sequence). DNA of the CDR3: TGTGCCAGCAGCCCTAGCGGGAGCCCTTCAGCACGGTACTTC. It specifies CASSPSGSPSARYF.

The V call is TRBV13, the J call TRBJ2-3; 11 bases are a match to TRBD1. V was pared by 3 bases and J by 0 bases, with 8 bases of the junction left unmatched. The CDR3 runs to 18 residues. CDR1 is PRHDT and CDR2 is FYEKMQ in the germline V gene (reference sequence). The DNA of the CDR3 is TGTGCCAGCAGCTTGGACAGGGGGCGGCCATCTAGCACAGATACGCAGTATTTT. Translated, it gives CASSLDRGRPSSTDTQYF.

The rearrangement uses TRBV6-2 or TRBV6-3 and TRBJ2-1; tentatively, D is TRBD2 (6 bases). The CDR3 is 19 amino acids. V dropped 1 base and J dropped 0 bases, with 19 bases sitting between them. CDR1 and CDR2 (germline): MNHEY, SVGEGT. CDR3 protein: CASSYWGTLTSSSYNEQFF. In DNA, the CDR3 is TGTGCCAGCAGTTACTGGGGGACTTTGACCTCGAGCTCCTACAATGAGCAGTTCTTC.

This clone was seen a single time. The chain couples TRBV20-1 to TRBJ2-7; no clear D. This CDR3 spans 11 amino acids. V was cut by 6 bases and J by 1 base, with 7 bases left in between. Germline CDR1 is DFQATT and CDR2 is SNEGSKA (reference sequence). The CDR3 region has the DNA TGCAGTGCCGCGGCATCCTACGAGCAGTACTTC. Its protein is CSAAASYEQYF.

This chain uses TRBV7-8 with TRBJ1-2; 8 positions agree with TRBD1. Trimming took 1 base from V and 4 from J; bases not matched to a gene: 8. Germline values: CDR1 SGHVS, CDR2 FQNEAQ. The CDR3 has 16 amino acids. The CDR3 coding sequence is TGTGCCAGCAGCTTAGGTGGCAGGGGGCAGGGCTATGGCTACACCTTC. Its protein is CASSLGGRGQGYGYTF.

The V gene is TRBV28, the J gene TRBJ2-7; 10 bases line up with TRBD1. With 6 bases clipped from V and 3 bases from J, the junction kept 8 bases outside the gene matches. This CDR3 has 15 residues. Germline CDR1 and CDR2: MDHEN and SYDVKM. The chain's CDR3 is CASRASGTGDYEQYF. The CDR3 DNA reads TGTGCCAGCAGGGCTAGTGGGACAGGGGACTACGAGCAGTACTTC.

The chain employs TRBV7-8 and TRBJ1-1, with D tentatively TRBD1 (5 bases). The CDR3 has 16 amino acids. The germline V gene has CDR1 SGHVS and CDR2 FQNEAQ. Trimming stripped 2 bases from V and 5 bases from J, with 18 bases between. This chain's CDR3 is CASSLWDVWGGTEAFF. The CDR3 bases are TGTGCCAGCAGCTTATGGGACGTCTGGGGAGGTACTGAAGCTTTCTTT.